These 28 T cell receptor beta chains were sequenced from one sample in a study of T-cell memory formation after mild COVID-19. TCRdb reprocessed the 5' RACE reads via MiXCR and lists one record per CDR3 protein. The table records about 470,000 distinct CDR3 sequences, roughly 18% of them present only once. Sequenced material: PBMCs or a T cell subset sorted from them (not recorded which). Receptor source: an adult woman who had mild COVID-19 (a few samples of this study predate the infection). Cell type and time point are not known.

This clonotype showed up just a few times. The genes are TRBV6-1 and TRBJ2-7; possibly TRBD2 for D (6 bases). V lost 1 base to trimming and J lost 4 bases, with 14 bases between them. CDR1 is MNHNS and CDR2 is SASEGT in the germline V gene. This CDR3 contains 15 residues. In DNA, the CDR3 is TGTGCCAGCAGTGAAGGCCGCGGGACCCAATACGAGCAGTACTTC. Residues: CASSEGRGTQYEQYF.

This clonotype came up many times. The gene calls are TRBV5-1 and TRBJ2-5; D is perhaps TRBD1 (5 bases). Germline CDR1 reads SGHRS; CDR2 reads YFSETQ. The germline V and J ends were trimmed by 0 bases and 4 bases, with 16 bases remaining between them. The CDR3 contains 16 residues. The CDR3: CASSLAGQGSGETQYF. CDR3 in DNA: TGCGCCAGCAGCTTGGCCGGCCAGGGATCGGGAGAGACCCAGTACTTC.

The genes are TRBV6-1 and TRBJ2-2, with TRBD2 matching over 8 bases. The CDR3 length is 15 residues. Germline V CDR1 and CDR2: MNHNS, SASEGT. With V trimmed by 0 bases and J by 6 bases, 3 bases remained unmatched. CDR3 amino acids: CASSEAGLVAGELFF. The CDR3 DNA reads TGTGCCAGCAGTGAAGCGGGACTAGTAGCCGGGGAGCTGTTTTTT.

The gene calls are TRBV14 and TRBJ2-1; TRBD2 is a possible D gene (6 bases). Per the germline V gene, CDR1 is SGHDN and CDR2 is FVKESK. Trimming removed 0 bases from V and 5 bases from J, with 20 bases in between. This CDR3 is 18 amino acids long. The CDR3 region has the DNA TGTGCCAGCAGCCAAGAGGGAGGCTGGCGGGACGGCGACAATGAGCAGTTCTTC. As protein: CASSQEGGWRDGDNEQFF.

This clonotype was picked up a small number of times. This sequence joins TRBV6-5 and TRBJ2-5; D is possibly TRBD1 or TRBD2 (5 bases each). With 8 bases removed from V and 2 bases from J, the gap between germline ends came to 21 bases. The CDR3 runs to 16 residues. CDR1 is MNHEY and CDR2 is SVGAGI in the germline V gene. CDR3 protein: CASLPSWGIDQETQYF. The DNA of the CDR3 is TGTGCCAGCCTTCCCTCCTGGGGGATCGATCAAGAGACCCAGTACTTC.

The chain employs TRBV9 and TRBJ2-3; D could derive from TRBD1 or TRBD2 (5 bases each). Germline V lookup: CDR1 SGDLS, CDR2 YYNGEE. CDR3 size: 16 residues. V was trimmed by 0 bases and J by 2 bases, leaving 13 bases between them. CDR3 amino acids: CASSVDTAGTTDTQYF. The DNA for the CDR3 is TGTGCCAGCAGCGTAGATACCGCAGGGACCACAGATACGCAGTATTTT. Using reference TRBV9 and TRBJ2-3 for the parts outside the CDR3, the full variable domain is DSGVTQTPKHLITATGQRVTLRCSPRSGDLSVYWYQQSLDQGLQFLIQYYNGEERAKGNILERFSAQQFPDLHSELNLSSLELGDSALYFCASSVDTAGTTDTQYFGPGTRLTVL.

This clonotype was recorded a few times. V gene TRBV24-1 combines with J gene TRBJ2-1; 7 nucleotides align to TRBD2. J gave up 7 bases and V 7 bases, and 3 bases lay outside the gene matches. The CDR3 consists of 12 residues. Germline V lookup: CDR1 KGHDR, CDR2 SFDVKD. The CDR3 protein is CATSVGGNEQFF. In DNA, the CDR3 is TGTGCCACCAGCGTCGGGGGGAATGAGCAGTTCTTC.

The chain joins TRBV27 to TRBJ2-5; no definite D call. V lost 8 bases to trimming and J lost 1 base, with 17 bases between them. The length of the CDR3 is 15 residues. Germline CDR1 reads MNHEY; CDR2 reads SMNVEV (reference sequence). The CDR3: CASAPGLLIQETQYF. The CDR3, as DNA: TGTGCCAGCGCCCCAGGTCTCCTTATCCAAGAGACCCAGTACTTC.

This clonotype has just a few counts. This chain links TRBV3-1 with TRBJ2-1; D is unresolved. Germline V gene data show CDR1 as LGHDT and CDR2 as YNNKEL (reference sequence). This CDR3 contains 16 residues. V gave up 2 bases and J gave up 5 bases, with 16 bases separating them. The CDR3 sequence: CASSQLLSATHNEQFF. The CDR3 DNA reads TGTGCCAGCAGCCAATTGTTGTCCGCGACCCACAATGAGCAGTTCTTC.

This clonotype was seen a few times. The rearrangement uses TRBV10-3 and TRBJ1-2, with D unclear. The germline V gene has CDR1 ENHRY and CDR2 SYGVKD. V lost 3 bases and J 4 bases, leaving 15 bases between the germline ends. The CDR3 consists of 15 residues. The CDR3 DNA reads TGTGCCATCAGTGAAGGTGTGGCCCTCTTCTATGGCTACACCTTC. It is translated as CAISEGVALFYGYTF.

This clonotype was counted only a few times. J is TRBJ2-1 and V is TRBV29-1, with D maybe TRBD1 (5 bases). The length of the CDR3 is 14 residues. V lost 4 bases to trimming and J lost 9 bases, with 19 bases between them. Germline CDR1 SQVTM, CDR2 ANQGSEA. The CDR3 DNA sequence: TGCAGCGTTGTGCAGGGCGGATCGGGCGGTGAGCAGTTCTTC. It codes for CSVVQGGSGGEQFF.

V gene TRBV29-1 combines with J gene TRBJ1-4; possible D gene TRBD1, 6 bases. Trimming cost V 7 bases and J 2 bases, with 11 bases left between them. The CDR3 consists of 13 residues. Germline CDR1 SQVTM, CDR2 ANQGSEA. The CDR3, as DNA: TGCAGCGCCGGGGACACCACTAATGAAAAACTGTTTTTT. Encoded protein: CSAGDTTNEKLFF.

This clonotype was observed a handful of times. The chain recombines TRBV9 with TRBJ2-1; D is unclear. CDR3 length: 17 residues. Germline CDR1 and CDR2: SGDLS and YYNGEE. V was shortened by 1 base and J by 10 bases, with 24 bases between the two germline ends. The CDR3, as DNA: TGTGCCAGCAGCGTACACGTGACTGGCCACCGCCCTCTGGAGCAGTTCTTC. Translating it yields CASSVHVTGHRPLEQFF.

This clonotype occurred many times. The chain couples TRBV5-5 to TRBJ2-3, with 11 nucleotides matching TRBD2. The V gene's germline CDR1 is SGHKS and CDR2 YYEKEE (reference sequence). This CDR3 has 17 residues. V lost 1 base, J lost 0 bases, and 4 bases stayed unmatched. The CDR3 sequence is CASSLPGTSGSTDTQYF. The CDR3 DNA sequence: TGTGCCAGCAGCTTGCCCGGGACTAGCGGCAGCACAGATACGCAGTATTTT.

The CDR3 DNA sequence: TGCGCCAGCAGCTTCGGACCGAGAGGGTCAGATACGCAGTATTTT. Translation: CASSFGPRGSDTQYF. This chain joins TRBV5-1 and TRBJ2-3; D possibly corresponds to TRBD2 (5 bases). Germline V gene sequence: CDR1 SGHRS, CDR2 YFSETQ. V lost 2 bases and J 4 bases, leaving 14 bases between the germline ends. The CDR3 loop spans 15 amino acids.

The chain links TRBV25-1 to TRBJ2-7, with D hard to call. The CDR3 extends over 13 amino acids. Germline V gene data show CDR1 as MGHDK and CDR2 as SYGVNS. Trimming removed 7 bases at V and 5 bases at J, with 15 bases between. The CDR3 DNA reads TGTGCCAGCAAACCAGAGAATTTTCACGAGCAGTACTTC. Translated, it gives CASKPENFHEQYF.

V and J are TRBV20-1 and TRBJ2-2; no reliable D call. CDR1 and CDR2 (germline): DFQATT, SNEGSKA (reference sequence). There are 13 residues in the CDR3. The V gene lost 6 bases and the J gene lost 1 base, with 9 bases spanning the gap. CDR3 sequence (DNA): TGCAGTGCCCCCAGCCGGAACACCGGGGAGCTGTTTTTT. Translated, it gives CSAPSRNTGELFF.

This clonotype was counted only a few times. The DNA for the CDR3 is TGTGCCAGCAGCCGGGACCAACCATCCTACGAGCAGTACTTC. It specifies CASSRDQPSYEQYF. The chain combines TRBV13 with TRBJ2-7; tentatively, D is TRBD1 or TRBD2 (5 bases each). Per germline, CDR1 PRHDT and CDR2 FYEKMQ (reference sequence). This CDR3 comprises 14 residues. Trimming pared 5 bases from V and 1 base from J, leaving 12 bases between. Together with reference TRBV13 and TRBJ2-7, the CDR3 gives the full variable domain: AAGVIQSPRHLIKEKRETATLKCYPIPRHDTVYWYQQGPGQDPQFLISFYEKMQSDKGSIPDRFSAQQFSDYHSELNMSSLELGDSALYFCASSRDQPSYEQYFGPGTRLTVT.

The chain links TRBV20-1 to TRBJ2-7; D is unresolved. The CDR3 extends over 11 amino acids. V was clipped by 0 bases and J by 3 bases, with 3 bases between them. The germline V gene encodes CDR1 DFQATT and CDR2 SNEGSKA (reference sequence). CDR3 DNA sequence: TGCAGTGCTAGAGAGTTCTACGAGCAGTACTTC. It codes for CSAREFYEQYF.

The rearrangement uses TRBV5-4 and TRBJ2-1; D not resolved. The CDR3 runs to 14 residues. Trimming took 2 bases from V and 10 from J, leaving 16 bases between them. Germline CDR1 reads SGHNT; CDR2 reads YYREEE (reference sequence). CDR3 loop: CASSLGSATEEQFF. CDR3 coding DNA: TGTGCCAGCAGCTTAGGCTCAGCCACCGAAGAGCAGTTCTTC.

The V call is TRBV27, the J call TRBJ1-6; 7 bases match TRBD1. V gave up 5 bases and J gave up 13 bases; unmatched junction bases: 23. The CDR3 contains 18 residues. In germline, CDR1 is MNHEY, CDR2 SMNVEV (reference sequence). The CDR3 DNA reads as TGTGCCAGCAGTATCTCGCAGGGGGAAGTACGGGGATTTTCCCCCCTCCACTTT. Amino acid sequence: CASSISQGEVRGFSPLHF.

The CDR3 region is CASKPPGPTNFYEQYF. The DNA of the CDR3 is TGTGCCAGCAAGCCCCCTGGGCCTACGAATTTCTACGAGCAGTACTTC. The chain uses TRBV6-1 and TRBJ2-7; D ambiguous. V was trimmed by 7 bases and J by 3 bases, leaving 22 bases between them. The CDR3 is made up of 16 amino acids. CDR1 MNHNS and CDR2 SASEGT come from the germline V gene.

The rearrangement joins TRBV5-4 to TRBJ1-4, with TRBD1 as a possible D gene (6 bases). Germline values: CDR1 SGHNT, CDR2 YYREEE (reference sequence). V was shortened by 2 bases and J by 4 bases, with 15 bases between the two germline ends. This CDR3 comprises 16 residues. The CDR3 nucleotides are TGTGCCAGCAGCTTAATAACAGGGACCCATAATGAAAAACTGTTTTTT. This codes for CASSLITGTHNEKLFF. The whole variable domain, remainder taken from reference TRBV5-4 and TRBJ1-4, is ETGVTQSPTHLIKTRGQQVTLRCSSQSGHNTVSWYQQALGQGPQFIFQYYREEENGRGNFPPRFSGLQFPNYSSELNVNALELDDSALYLCASSLITGTHNEKLFFGSGTQLSVL.

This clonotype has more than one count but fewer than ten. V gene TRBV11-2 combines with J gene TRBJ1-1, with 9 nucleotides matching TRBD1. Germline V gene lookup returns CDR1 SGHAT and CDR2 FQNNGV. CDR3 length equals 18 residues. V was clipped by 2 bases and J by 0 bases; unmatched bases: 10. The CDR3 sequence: CASSLRIQDRGLNTEAFF. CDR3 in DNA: TGTGCCAGCAGCTTAAGGATTCAGGACAGGGGACTGAACACTGAAGCTTTCTTT.

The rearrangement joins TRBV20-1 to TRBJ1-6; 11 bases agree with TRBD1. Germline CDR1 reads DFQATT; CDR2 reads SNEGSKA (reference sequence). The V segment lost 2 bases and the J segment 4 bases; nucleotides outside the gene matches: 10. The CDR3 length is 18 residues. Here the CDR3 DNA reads TGCAGTGCTAGACCCCGGGACAGGGGGTTGGTGTATAATTCACCCCTCCACTTT. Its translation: CSARPRDRGLVYNSPLHF.

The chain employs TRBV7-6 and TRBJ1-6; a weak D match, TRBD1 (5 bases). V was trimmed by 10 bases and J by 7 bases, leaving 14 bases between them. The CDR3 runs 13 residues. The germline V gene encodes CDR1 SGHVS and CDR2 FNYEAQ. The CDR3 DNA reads TGTGCCACTACTGAACGGGGGAATTCACCCCTCCACTTT. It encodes CATTERGNSPLHF.

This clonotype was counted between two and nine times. This CDR3 reads CASPPRGEGTDTQYF. The DNA of the CDR3 is TGTGCCAGCCCTCCCCGGGGCGAAGGCACAGATACGCAGTATTTT. The gene calls are TRBV18 and TRBJ2-3; D possibly matches TRBD1 or TRBD2 (5 bases each). Looked up from germline, CDR1 is KGHSH and CDR2 is LQKENI. V lost 8 bases and J 1 base, leaving 16 bases between the germline ends. CDR3 length equals 15 residues. The full variable domain, rest sourced from reference TRBV18 and TRBJ2-3, is NAGVMQNPRHLVRRRGQEARLRCSPMKGHSHVYWYRQLPEEGLKFMVYLQKENIIDESGMPKERFSAEFPKEGPSILRIQQVVRGDSAAYFCASPPRGEGTDTQYFGPGTRLTVL.

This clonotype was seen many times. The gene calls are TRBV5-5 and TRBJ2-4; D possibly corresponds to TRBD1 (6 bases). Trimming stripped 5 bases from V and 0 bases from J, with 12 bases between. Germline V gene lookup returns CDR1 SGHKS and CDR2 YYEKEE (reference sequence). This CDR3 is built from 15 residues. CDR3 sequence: CASSPGVVAKNIQYF. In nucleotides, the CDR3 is TGTGCCAGCAGTCCAGGGGTTGTAGCCAAAAACATTCAGTACTTC.